Below are 31 T cell receptor beta chains sequenced from a single sample in a study of post-analysis software for immune sequencing data. Unique molecular identifiers were built into the TCR beta cDNA libraries. TCRdb reprocessed the PCR reads with MiXCR, giving one entry per CDR3 protein. The table lists approximately 400,000 distinct CDR3 sequences, about a third of them singletons. Study-wide results and limits: Compared with controls, patients had more of five or six TRBV segments, including TRBV5-6, TRBV5-1 and TRBV20-1.

Which antigens these TCRs recognize remains unknown. Input material: blood. These receptors were taken from a girl between 5 and 17 years old with multiple sclerosis.

The rearrangement links TRBV6-6 to TRBJ2-1; 12 nucleotides line up with TRBD2. The J call is doubtful: the DNA matches TRBJ2-7 better. The V gene's germline CDR1 is MNHNY and CDR2 SVGAGI (reference sequence). The CDR3 covers 17 residues. The CDR3 DNA reads as TGTGCCAGCAGTTATGTTAGGACTAGCGGGATCTACAATGAGCAGTACTTC. Protein product: CASSYVRTSGIYNEQYF.

This chain uses TRBV7-3 with TRBJ2-3; 7 bases map to TRBD2. Germline CDR1 SGHTA, CDR2 FQGTGA. The CDR3 extends over 15 amino acids. Trimming cost V 4 bases and J 6 bases; bases outside gene matches: 10. DNA of the CDR3: TGTGCCAGCAGCTCCTGGAGTGGGGGGGGGGATACGCAGTATTTT. This translates into CASSSWSGGGDTQYF.

Details on this clonotype: An end of the junction differs from the germline gene, which may be a read error. CDR3 residues: CAGSKGLAVSYEQYF. CDR3 in DNA: TGTGCCGGCAGTAAAGGACTAGCGGTTTCCTACGAGCAGTACTTC. The V call is TRBV12-3 or TRBV12-4, the J call TRBJ2-7; 10 bases are shared with TRBD2. The CDR3 runs to 15 residues.

The gene calls are TRBV30 and TRBJ2-1, with D maybe TRBD1 (5 bases). The V and J ends lost 6 bases and 5 bases respectively, with 14 bases between them. The V gene's germline CDR1 is GTSNPN and CDR2 SVGIG (reference sequence). The CDR3 has 13 amino acids. In DNA form, the CDR3 reads TGTGCCTGTAGTCCCTGGACAAACAATGAGCAGTTCTTC. Amino acid sequence: CACSPWTNNEQFF. Full variable domain (remainder filled in from reference TRBV30 and TRBJ2-1): SQTIHQWPATLVQPVGSPLSLECTVEGTSNPNLYWYRQAAGRGLQLLFYSVGIGQISSEVPQNLSASRPQDRQFILSSKKLLLSDSGFYLCACSPWTNNEQFFGPGTRLTVL.

This sequence joins TRBV7-2 and TRBJ1-2; 11 bases agree with TRBD1. Trimming took 4 bases from V and 3 from J; bases not matched to a gene: 16. Germline V gives CDR1 SGHTA, CDR2 FQGNSA. The CDR3 consists of 19 residues. The CDR3 DNA is TGTGCCAGCAGCTCCAGAGACAGTATCGCGGGACAGGGGGACTATGGCTACACCTTC. This codes for CASSSRDSIAGQGDYGYTF.

This clonotype was picked up a small number of times. The V gene is TRBV12-3 or TRBV12-4, the J gene TRBJ2-6; no firm D call. The CDR3 has 15 residues. V was cut by 2 bases and J by 2 bases, with 7 bases left in between. The CDR3 region is CASSLSSPGANVLTF. CDR3 sequence (DNA): TGTGCCAGCAGTTTATCTTCGCCTGGGGCCAACGTCCTGACTTTC.

The chain has TRBV7-9 and TRBJ2-1; no firm D call. Germline lookup yields CDR1 SEHNR and CDR2 FQNEAQ (reference sequence). The CDR3 is 13 residues long. V lost 1 base and J 9 bases, leaving 10 bases between the germline ends. CDR3 sequence reads: CASSLGSIGEQFF. CDR3 nucleotides: TGTGCCAGCAGCTTAGGTTCCATCGGTGAGCAGTTCTTC.

This sequence joins TRBV10-2 and TRBJ1-6; D gene unclear. The CDR3 runs to 13 residues. Germline assignment: CDR1 WSHSY and CDR2 SAAADI. Between the trimmed V and J ends, which lost 2 bases and 10 bases, there was a span of 9 bases. The CDR3 coding sequence is TGCGCCAGCAGTGAGAATCTGGGCTCACCCCTCCACTTT. Protein product: CASSENLGSPLHF.

This clonotype was counted only a few times. The chain links TRBV12-3 or TRBV12-4 to TRBJ1-5, with D possibly matching TRBD1 (5 bases). V was trimmed by 3 bases and J by 9 bases, leaving 15 bases between them. This CDR3 has 14 residues. The CDR3 loop is CASSLGPIGGPQHF. CDR3 sequence (DNA): TGTGCCAGCAGTTTGGGACCGATCGGGGGGCCCCAGCATTTT.

The rearrangement uses TRBV28 and TRBJ2-1; TRBD2 matches at 10 bases. V was pared by 4 bases and J by 7 bases, with 10 bases of the junction left unmatched. The CDR3 totals 16 residues. Germline values: CDR1 MDHEN, CDR2 SYDVKM. The CDR3 DNA reads TGTGCCAGCAGTTCACTAGCGGGAAGTGGAAAAAATGAGCAGTTCTTC. Translating it yields CASSSLAGSGKNEQFF.

The genes are TRBV29-1 and TRBJ2-1; D ambiguous. The germline V gene encodes CDR1 SQVTM and CDR2 ANQGSEA. V lost 5 bases to trimming and J lost 8 bases, with 10 bases between them. This CDR3 has 11 residues. CDR3 DNA sequence: TGCAGCGTTTCCATTGGCCATGAGCAGTTCTTC. Translating it yields CSVSIGHEQFF.

The CDR3 nucleotides read TGTGCCAGCAGAAAGAGCGGGTTGAGCTCCTACGAGCAGTACTTC. The encoded protein is CASRKSGLSSYEQYF. This sequence joins TRBV12-3 or TRBV12-4 and TRBJ2-7; maybe TRBD2 (6 bases). This CDR3 comprises 15 residues. V lost 6 bases to trimming and J lost 0 bases, with 15 bases between them.

The genes are TRBV5-1 and TRBJ1-1; the match to TRBD1 covers 7 bases. The V gene end was trimmed by 7 bases and the J gene end by 0 bases; junction bases not matched to a gene: 9. Germline loops: CDR1 SGHRS, CDR2 YFSETQ. This CDR3 comprises 15 residues. The CDR3 loop reads CASGPKDRLNTEAFF. The CDR3 nucleotides are TGCGCCAGCGGCCCCAAGGACAGGCTGAACACTGAAGCTTTCTTT.

The J gene is TRBJ2-1, the V gene TRBV12-3 or TRBV12-4; TRBD2 agrees at 8 bases. The CDR3 consists of 15 residues. The J segment lost 6 bases and the V segment lost 6 bases, leaving 10 bases of the junction unmatched. CDR3 region: CASRESGRVSNEQFF. The DNA of the CDR3 is TGTGCCAGCAGGGAATCCGGGAGGGTGAGCAATGAGCAGTTCTTC.

This chain connects TRBV7-3 to TRBJ2-5; the match to TRBD2 covers 7 bases. The CDR3 has 16 amino acids. Unmatched junction bases numbered 8, after V lost 2 bases and J lost 2 bases. Looked up from germline, CDR1 is SGHTA and CDR2 is FQGTGA. The CDR3 spells CASSLSHQGGQETQYF. The CDR3 bases are TGTGCCAGCAGCTTATCACATCAGGGAGGGCAAGAGACCCAGTACTTC.

The rearrangement joins TRBV27 to TRBJ2-5; 12 bases fit TRBD2. This CDR3 has 14 residues. The J segment lost 11 bases and the V segment lost 3 bases, leaving 7 bases of the junction unmatched. Germline V gene data show CDR1 as MNHEY and CDR2 as SMNVEV (reference sequence). The CDR3 nucleotides are TGTGCCAGCAGTTTCGCTAGCGGGAGGGCTGAGCAGTACTTC. It translates to CASSFASGRAEQYF.

The chain recombines TRBV6-5 with TRBJ2-2, with D uncertain. Germline V gene lookup returns CDR1 MNHEY and CDR2 SVGAGI. V was clipped by 1 base and J by 4 bases, with 4 bases between them. The CDR3 sequence is 13 residues long. The CDR3 DNA sequence: TGTGCCAGCAGTTACTTTAGCACCGGGGAGCTGTTTTTT. Its translation: CASSYFSTGELFF.

This clonotype showed up just a few times. V and J are TRBV5-1 and TRBJ2-1; 9 nucleotides agree with TRBD1. Germline V gene data show CDR1 as SGHRS and CDR2 as YFSETQ. This CDR3 is built from 16 residues. Trimming at V came to 0 bases and at J to 7 bases, leaving 8 bases not matched to a gene. CDR3 bases: TGCGCCAGCAGCTTGGTACCGGGACAGGGTAGGAATGAGCAGTTCTTC. It encodes CASSLVPGQGRNEQFF.

This clonotype was detected once. The V gene is TRBV2, the J gene TRBJ2-7; D is unresolved. The CDR3 is 14 amino acids. In germline, CDR1 is SNHLY, CDR2 FYNNEI. Trimming cost V 2 bases and J 2 bases, with 10 bases left between them. CDR3 bases: TGTGCCAGCAGTGAACAGCCGATGGCCTACGAGCAGTACTTC. Residues: CASSEQPMAYEQYF.

This clonotype was seen more than once but under ten times. The genes are TRBV5-6 and TRBJ1-2; D is possibly TRBD1 (5 bases). The CDR3 consists of 12 residues. Trimming cost V 6 bases and J 4 bases, with 10 bases left between them. CDR1 SGHDT and CDR2 YYEEEE come from the germline V gene. CDR3 in DNA: TGTGCCAGCACCAGGGACTTCTATGGCTACACCTTC. Amino acids: CASTRDFYGYTF.

In DNA, the CDR3 is TGTGCCTGGACCGGGGCCGTCACCTACGAGCAGTACTTC. This encodes CAWTGAVTYEQYF. This chain links TRBV30 with TRBJ2-5; possibly TRBD1 or TRBD2 for D (5 bases each). With the DNA end fitting TRBJ2-7 better, the J assignment may be wrong. CDR1 and CDR2 (germline): GTSNPN, SVGIG (reference sequence). This CDR3 spans 13 amino acids.

This clonotype was found a few times. J is TRBJ2-1 and V is TRBV20-1, with 13 bases lining up with TRBD2. The CDR3 is 16 residues long. The V gene's germline CDR1 is DFQATT and CDR2 SNEGSKA (reference sequence). The junction had 7 bases not matched to a gene; V was cut back by 6 bases and J by 2 bases. This chain's CDR3 is CSASRLAGGPYNEQFF. CDR3 in DNA: TGCAGTGCGAGCCGACTAGCGGGGGGCCCCTACAATGAGCAGTTCTTC.

This clonotype was detected only a few times. The chain is built from TRBV19 and TRBJ2-1, with a weak D call TRBD2 (6 bases). V was shortened by 7 bases and J by 0 bases, with 19 bases between the two germline ends. Germline CDR1 is LNHDA and CDR2 is SQIVND (reference sequence). CDR3 length equals 17 residues. The chain's CDR3 is CASTTTGTCDSYNEQFF. The CDR3 DNA is TGTGCCAGTACTACGACCGGGACTTGCGACTCCTACAATGAGCAGTTCTTC.

The gene calls are TRBV5-1 and TRBJ2-1, with a weak D call TRBD2 (6 bases). V was clipped by 3 bases and J by 5 bases, with 12 bases between them. The CDR3 runs to 14 residues. Looked up from germline, CDR1 is SGHRS and CDR2 is YFSETQ. The CDR3 coding sequence is TGCGCCAGCAGCTGGGTCCCGGGGGACAATGAGCAGTTCTTC. Protein product: CASSWVPGDNEQFF.

The V gene is TRBV20-1, the J gene TRBJ2-4; 9 bases match TRBD1. The J call is doubtful: the DNA matches TRBJ2-7 better. Germline V CDR1 and CDR2: DFQATT, SNEGSKA (reference sequence). This CDR3 spans 14 amino acids. The CDR3 region is CSAPSTGGEDEQYF. CDR3 in DNA: TGCAGTGCACCCTCGACAGGGGGTGAAGACGAGCAGTACTTC.

The CDR3 region is CASSPPSGGPLEQYF. The CDR3 DNA reads as TGTGCCAGCAGCCCCCCCAGCGGGGGCCCCTTGGAGCAGTACTTC. The V gene is TRBV28, the J gene TRBJ2-4; 8 bases map to TRBD2. This CDR3 is built from 15 residues. The trim removed 6 bases at V and 13 bases at J, leaving 17 bases unmatched. The germline V gene encodes CDR1 MDHEN and CDR2 SYDVKM.

The V and J genes are TRBV7-6 and TRBJ1-1; D is undetermined. The CDR3 totals 16 residues. Germline lookup yields CDR1 SGHVS and CDR2 FNYEAQ. V lost 1 base and J 5 bases, leaving 17 bases between the germline ends. The CDR3 is CASSLEMGVQWTEAFF. The CDR3 nucleotides read TGTGCCAGCAGCTTAGAGATGGGAGTACAGTGGACTGAAGCTTTCTTT.

The chain uses TRBV29-1 and TRBJ1-2, with 7 bases fitting TRBD1. The germline V gene encodes CDR1 SQVTM and CDR2 ANQGSEA. The ends lost 6 bases at V and 2 bases at J; junction bases unmatched: 3. The CDR3 loop spans 12 amino acids. As DNA, the CDR3 is TGCAGCGTCACAGGGGTGAACTATGGCTACACCTTC. This codes for CSVTGVNYGYTF.

The J gene is TRBJ2-5, the V gene TRBV7-2, with 7 bases aligning to TRBD1. The CDR3 covers 14 residues. Per the germline V gene, CDR1 is SGHTA and CDR2 is FQGNSA. The junction had 8 bases not matched to a gene; V was cut back by 5 bases and J by 5 bases. The CDR3: CASSPGTAMETQYF. Here the CDR3 DNA reads TGTGCCAGCAGCCCCGGGACAGCGATGGAGACCCAGTACTTC. Combining the CDR3 with reference TRBV7-2 and TRBJ2-5 gives the whole variable domain GAGVSQSPSNKVTEKGKDVELRCDPISGHTALYWYRQSLGQGLEFLIYFQGNSAPDKSGLPSDRFSAERTGGSVSTLTIQRTQQEDSAVYLCASSPGTAMETQYFGPGTRLLVL.

J is TRBJ2-1 and V is TRBV4-1; D is perhaps TRBD1 (5 bases). The CDR3 extends over 13 amino acids. Germline V gene lookup returns CDR1 MGHRA and CDR2 YSYEKL. The V gene lost 6 bases and the J gene lost 1 base, with 7 bases spanning the gap. DNA of the CDR3: TGCGCCAGCAGACCAGGGTCCTACAATGAGCAGTTCTTC. It codes for CASRPGSYNEQFF.

The table lists this clonotype with many counts. V gene TRBV5-1 combines with J gene TRBJ2-7; D call uncertain. V lost 3 bases and J lost 0, with 7 bases in between. The CDR3 runs 13 residues. Germline CDR1 is SGHRS and CDR2 is YFSETQ. The CDR3 loop is CASSSPGSYEQYF. CDR3 in DNA: TGCGCCAGCAGCTCCCCCGGCTCCTACGAGCAGTACTTC. The variable domain in full, completed from reference TRBV5-1 and TRBJ2-7, reads KAGVTQTPRYLIKTRGQQVTLSCSPISGHRSVSWYQQTPGQGLQFLFEYFSETQRNKGNFPGRFSGRQFSNSRSEMNVSTLELGDSALYLCASSSPGSYEQYFGPGTRLTVT.